The 17 T cell receptor beta chains given below trace back to one sample, sequenced in a study of T cells in Graves' hyperthyroidism and ophthalmopathy. Amplified regions were TCR beta CDR3 sequences from RNA transcripts. TCR CDR3 regions were first amplified by RT-PCR with HTBI primers. A single record per CDR3 protein comes from TCRdb applying MiXCR to the multiplex PCR reads. The repertoire holds some 500,000 distinct CDR3 sequences, over 13% seen once, with about 17% in the top ten. Source material: blood. The receptors come from a woman aged 18-29 years with Graves' hyperthyroidism.

The rearrangement joins TRBV7-8 to TRBJ1-1; TRBD1 might be the D (5 bases). The germline V gene encodes CDR1 SGHVS and CDR2 FQNEAQ. The CDR3 loop spans 14 amino acids. V dropped 0 bases and J dropped 6 bases, with 11 bases sitting between them. CDR3 sequence: CASSLASRGAEAFF. The CDR3 DNA sequence: TGTGCCAGCAGCTTAGCGAGCAGAGGGGCTGAAGCTTTCTTT.

This clonotype has at least ten counts. The V call is TRBV20-1, the J call TRBJ2-7; D is possibly TRBD1 or TRBD2 (5 bases each). The CDR3 runs to 13 residues. Germline CDR1 DFQATT, CDR2 SNEGSKA (reference sequence). V shed 6 bases and J shed 2 bases, with 14 bases lying between them. The CDR3 here is CSASPGPTYEQYF. Here the CDR3 DNA reads TGCAGTGCCAGCCCGGGACCAACCTACGAGCAGTACTTC.

This clonotype was recorded only once. The chain carries TRBV6-1 and TRBJ2-7; 10 positions match TRBD1. The CDR3 covers 14 residues. The V gene end was trimmed by 11 bases and the J gene end by 9 bases; junction bases not matched to a gene: 16. The V gene's germline CDR1 is MNHNS and CDR2 SASEGT. The CDR3, as DNA: TGTGCCGGCACAACCGCCGGGACAGGGGCCGTGCAGTACTTC. It translates to CAGTTAGTGAVQYF.

This clonotype has at least ten counts. The chain carries TRBV19 and TRBJ1-2; 8 positions agree with TRBD1. The CDR3 extends over 13 amino acids. With 6 bases clipped from V and 8 bases from J, the junction kept 8 bases outside the gene matches. CDR1 is LNHDA, CDR2 SQIVND, per germline (reference sequence). CDR3 sequence (DNA): TGTGCCAGTAGGAACACAGGGGGAAAGGGCTACACCTTC. It specifies CASRNTGGKGYTF.

The rearrangement links TRBV12-3 or TRBV12-4 to TRBJ2-7, with D tentatively TRBD1 or TRBD2 (5 bases each). The CDR3 is 15 amino acids. Between the trimmed V and J ends, which lost 8 bases and 5 bases, there was a span of 22 bases. This CDR3 is CASHITGAVKNEQYF. The DNA for the CDR3 is TGTGCCAGCCACATCACCGGGGCGGTTAAAAACGAGCAGTACTTC.

In this sample, this clonotype turned up many times. This chain joins TRBV11-3 and TRBJ1-1; D is ambiguous. CDR3 length: 14 residues. The germline gives CDR1 SGHNT, CDR2 YENEEA. The V end lost 2 bases, the J end lost 1 base, and 8 bases lay between the germline ends. The CDR3 DNA follows: TGTGCCAGCAGCTTAATAGGAGGGAACACTGAAGCTTTCTTT. Protein product: CASSLIGGNTEAFF.

CDR3: CASSLEAGGGGTEAFF. CDR3 DNA: TGCGCCAGCAGCTTGGAGGCAGGGGGCGGGGGCACTGAAGCTTTCTTT. The V call is TRBV5-1, the J call TRBJ1-1, with 8 bases fitting TRBD1. J was trimmed by 4 bases and V by 0 bases; bases with no gene match: 8. CDR3 length: 16 amino acids. Germline V gives CDR1 SGHRS, CDR2 YFSETQ. Full variable domain (remainder filled in from reference TRBV5-1 and TRBJ1-1): KAGVTQTPRYLIKTRGQQVTLSCSPISGHRSVSWYQQTPGQGLQFLFEYFSETQRNKGNFPGRFSGRQFSNSRSEMNVSTLELGDSALYLCASSLEAGGGGTEAFFGQGTRLTVV.

This clonotype was observed at least ten times. This CDR3 is CSASRGGDQPQHF. In DNA, the CDR3 is TGCAGTGCTAGCCGGGGGGGGGATCAGCCCCAGCATTTT. The rearrangement links TRBV20-1 to TRBJ1-5; the D gene is possibly TRBD1 (5 bases). V was cut by 3 bases and J by 5 bases, with 11 bases left in between. Looked up from germline, CDR1 is DFQATT and CDR2 is SNEGSKA (reference sequence). This CDR3 is 13 amino acids long.

This clonotype was counted a few times. The chain is built from TRBV10-2 and TRBJ2-1; the match to TRBD2 covers 9 bases. The V and J ends lost 2 bases and 3 bases, in that order; junction bases with no gene match: 5. Per the germline V gene, CDR1 is WSHSY and CDR2 is SAAADI. The CDR3 totals 16 residues. CDR3 region: CASSEKASGVYNEQFF. For the CDR3, the DNA is TGCGCCAGCAGTGAGAAAGCTAGCGGGGTCTACAATGAGCAGTTCTTC.

This clonotype was seen a few times. The J gene is TRBJ1-1, the V gene TRBV14, with D possibly being TRBD1 (5 bases). Germline CDR1 is SGHDN and CDR2 is FVKESK. Trimming pared 5 bases from V and 6 bases from J, leaving 16 bases between. The CDR3 length is 14 residues. CDR3 loop: CASSVRQSRAEAFF. CDR3 sequence (DNA): TGTGCCAGCAGCGTCCGACAGTCCAGGGCTGAAGCTTTCTTT. The complete variable domain, with remaining parts taken from reference TRBV14 and TRBJ1-1, reads EAGVTQFPSHSVIEKGQTVTLRCDPISGHDNLYWYRRVMGKEIKFLLHFVKESKQDESGMPNNRFLAERTGGTYSTLKVQPAELEDSGVYFCASSVRQSRAEAFFGQGTRLTVV.

The chain carries TRBV19 and TRBJ1-1; D call uncertain. This CDR3 has 14 residues. The V gene lost 0 bases and the J gene lost 11 bases, with 16 bases spanning the gap. Germline assignment: CDR1 LNHDA and CDR2 SQIVND (reference sequence). CDR3 loop: CASSIDARSGLAFF. CDR3 nucleotide sequence: TGTGCCAGTAGTATAGACGCCCGTTCCGGTTTGGCTTTCTTT. The full variable domain, completed using reference TRBV19 and TRBJ1-1, is DGGITQSPKYLFRKEGQNVTLSCEQNLNHDAMYWYRQDPGQGLRLIYYSQIVNDFQKGDIAEGYSVSREKKESFPLTVTSAQKNPTAFYLCASSIDARSGLAFFGQGTRLTVV.

This clonotype showed up many times. The chain carries TRBV11-2 and TRBJ2-6, with TRBD1 matching over 8 bases. There are 17 residues in the CDR3. V lost 5 bases and J lost 4; bases outside the gene matches: 10. In germline, CDR1 is SGHAT, CDR2 FQNNGV. CDR3 nucleotide sequence: TGTGCCAGCAGCCCTGACAGGGGCGAGGCGGGGGCCAACGTCCTGACTTTC. It encodes CASSPDRGEAGANVLTF.

This CDR3 is CASSFLSGGRGGYTF. DNA of the CDR3: TGTGCCAGCAGCTTTCTATCCGGAGGGCGTGGAGGCTACACCTTC. The chain is built from TRBV7-3 and TRBJ1-2; D is unresolved. The CDR3 has 15 amino acids. Germline assignment: CDR1 SGHTA and CDR2 FQGTGA. V dropped 3 bases and J dropped 8 bases, with 19 bases sitting between them.

This clonotype was seen many times. The chain carries TRBV19 and TRBJ1-1, with no clear D. CDR1 and CDR2 (germline): LNHDA, SQIVND (reference sequence). This CDR3 is built from 13 residues. The ends were cut back, 6 bases at V and 1 base at J, with 9 bases in the middle. The CDR3 protein is CASRRTRNTEAFF. In DNA, the CDR3 is TGTGCCAGTAGACGAACACGGAACACTGAAGCTTTCTTT.

This clonotype was recorded many times. The rearrangement uses TRBV24-1 and TRBJ2-6, with TRBD1 matching over 8 bases. The germline V gene has CDR1 KGHDR and CDR2 SFDVKD. V lost 3 bases and J lost 1; bases outside the gene matches: 4. This CDR3 has 17 residues. The CDR3 sequence: CATSDPGQASGANVLTF. The CDR3 DNA reads TGTGCCACCAGTGATCCGGGACAGGCGTCTGGGGCCAACGTCCTGACTTTC.

This clonotype has a count of ten or more. The rearrangement joins TRBV10-3 to TRBJ1-5; D is unresolved. Germline CDR1 ENHRY, CDR2 SYGVKD. CDR3 size: 13 residues. Trimming removed 5 bases at V and 4 bases at J, with 9 bases between. CDR3 bases: TGTGCCATCAGTTCAGGTGATAATCAGCCCCAGCATTTT. Its protein is CAISSGDNQPQHF.

Concerning this clonotype: A much larger clone sits a single nucleotide away, making a read error possible. The chain is built from TRBV5-1 and TRBJ2-1; 11 positions agree with TRBD2. Germline values: CDR1 SGHRS, CDR2 YFSETQ. This CDR3 has 16 amino acids. The CDR3 DNA follows: TGCGCCAGCAGCACGACCGGGACTAGCGGCTACTATGAGCAGTTCTTC. Residues: CASSTTGTSGYYEQFF.